The 13 T cell receptor beta chains reported below all come from one sample, sequenced in a study of T cell changes during pregnancy in multiple sclerosis. Here immunoSEQ multiplex PCR was the method, and the copy in TCRdb shows in-frame clones only, minus some. Among more than 35,000 clones listed, 92% were seen once. The material sequenced was CD4+ T cells from peripheral blood mononuclear cells, taken in the third trimester of pregnancy. These receptors originate from a female donor with multiple sclerosis, enrolled in a pregnancy study.

The chain joins TRBV2 to TRBJ1-4; D may be TRBD1 (6 bases). Germline V gene lookup returns CDR1 SNHLY and CDR2 FYNNEI. This CDR3 has 14 residues. The V gene lost 8 bases and the J gene lost 5 bases, with 15 bases spanning the gap. The chain's CDR3 is CASQKGEGNEKLFF. Here the CDR3 DNA reads TGTGCCAGCCAGAAGGGGGAGGGGAATGAAAAACTGTTTTTT.

The V and J genes are TRBV2 and TRBJ1-3; 7 bases agree with TRBD1. Germline V gene lookup returns CDR1 SNHLY and CDR2 FYNNEI. This CDR3 region has 14 residues. V trimming: 5 bases; J trimming: 7 bases; junction bases outside the gene matches: 8. The CDR3 nucleotides are TGTGCCAGCAGTCAGGGGACAGATGCGAACACCATATATTTT. It translates to CASSQGTDANTIYF.

The rearrangement joins TRBV9 to TRBJ1-2; no clear D gene. In germline, CDR1 is SGDLS, CDR2 YYNGEE. V shed 3 bases and J shed 7 bases, with 10 bases lying between them. CDR3 size: 12 residues. The CDR3 nucleotides are TGTGCCAGCAGCGCCCAGGATTCTGGCTACACCTTC. This encodes CASSAQDSGYTF.

In DNA form, the CDR3 reads TGTGCCAGCAGGTGGACTCCTCTATACAATGAGCAGTTCTTC. It codes for CASRWTPLYNEQFF. The V call is TRBV27, the J call TRBJ2-1; TRBD2 might be the D (5 bases). The V end was cut by 6 bases, the J end by 4 bases, with 13 bases between. The CDR3 extends over 14 amino acids. The germline V gene encodes CDR1 MNHEY and CDR2 SMNVEV (reference sequence).

V is TRBV27 and J is TRBJ1-2, with 7 bases fitting TRBD1. Germline CDR1 is MNHEY and CDR2 is SMNVEV (reference sequence). CDR3 size: 14 residues. V trimming: 3 bases; J trimming: 7 bases; junction bases outside the gene matches: 8. The CDR3 region is CASSLRGRGTGYTF. The CDR3 nucleotides are TGTGCCAGCAGTTTGCGGGGCAGGGGGACTGGCTACACCTTC.

The CDR3 reads CASGANSYNEQFF. For the CDR3, the DNA is TGTGCTAGTGGTGCTAATTCCTACAATGAGCAGTTCTTC. The chain employs TRBV12-5 and TRBJ2-1; D not certain. Germline values: CDR1 LGHNT, CDR2 FRNRAP. The CDR3 runs 13 residues. Trimming removed 5 bases at V and 1 base at J, with 6 bases between.

This chain connects TRBV19 to TRBJ2-3; TRBD2 matches at 7 bases. This CDR3 has 17 amino acids. V lost 3 bases and J lost 2; bases outside the gene matches: 11. Germline V gene sequence: CDR1 LNHDA, CDR2 SQIVND (reference sequence). CDR3 amino acids: CASSMPPLLADTDTQYF. In DNA form, the CDR3 reads TGTGCCAGTAGTATGCCCCCTCTCCTAGCGGACACAGATACGCAGTATTTT.

This chain links TRBV6-5 with TRBJ1-5, with D perhaps matching TRBD1 (6 bases). Trimming removed 0 bases at V and 7 bases at J, with 13 bases between. This CDR3 has 15 amino acids. CDR1 and CDR2 from the germline V gene are MNHEY and SVGAGI. CDR3 amino acids: CASSYSDRPGQPQHF. CDR3 DNA: TGTGCCAGCAGTTACTCCGACAGGCCCGGGCAGCCCCAGCATTTT.

The V call is TRBV20-1, the J call TRBJ2-7; D gene uncertain. This CDR3 comprises 11 residues. V lost 5 bases to trimming and J lost 0 bases, with 5 bases between them. Germline values: CDR1 DFQATT, CDR2 SNEGSKA (reference sequence). CDR3 loop: CSAVNSYEQYF. The CDR3 DNA is TGCAGTGCTGTTAACTCCTACGAGCAGTACTTC.

The chain employs TRBV12-5 and TRBJ2-7; 14 nucleotides line up with TRBD2. Germline V gives CDR1 LGHNT, CDR2 FRNRAP. V trimming: 0 bases; J trimming: 3 bases; junction bases outside the gene matches: 1. This CDR3 is 16 amino acids long. The CDR3 nucleotides read TGTGCTAGTGGTTTGGTAGGGACTAGCGGGAGCTACGAGCAGTACTTC. Its translation is CASGLVGTSGSYEQYF. Combining the CDR3 with reference TRBV12-5 and TRBJ2-7 gives the whole variable domain DARVTQTPRHKVTEMGQEVTMRCQPILGHNTVFWYRQTMMQGLELLAYFRNRAPLDDSGMPKDRFSAEMPDATLATLKIQPSEPRDSAVYFCASGLVGTSGSYEQYFGPGTRLTVT.

The chain couples TRBV5-4 to TRBJ1-1; 10 bases fit TRBD1. CDR1 SGHNT and CDR2 YYREEE come from the germline V gene (reference sequence). The trim removed 4 bases at V and 5 bases at J, leaving 5 bases unmatched. This CDR3 has 14 amino acids. The DNA for the CDR3 is TGTGCCAGCAGCGTAGGACAGGGGGGGACTGAAGCTTTCTTT. This translates into CASSVGQGGTEAFF.

This chain uses TRBV6-1 with TRBJ1-5; D not resolved. V was trimmed by 11 bases and J by 3 bases, leaving 11 bases between them. The CDR3 totals 12 residues. Per germline, CDR1 MNHNS and CDR2 SASEGT. In DNA, the CDR3 is TGTGCCTCGAACGGTTTCAATCAGCCCCAGCATTTT. This encodes CASNGFNQPQHF.

This clone was picked up one time. The V gene is TRBV4-1, the J gene TRBJ2-4, with TRBD2 matching over 7 bases. This CDR3 has 18 residues. CDR1 MGHRA and CDR2 YSYEKL come from the germline V gene. V lost 1 base to trimming and J lost 0 bases; unmatched junction nucleotides: 9. This CDR3 reads CASSQGPARGLAKNIQYF. The CDR3 bases are TGCGCCAGCAGCCAAGGCCCTGCGCGGGGGTTAGCCAAAAACATTCAGTACTTC.